This record concerns one T cell receptor beta chain sequence. The source of the sample is a study of cytomegalovirus exposure and HLA in healthy donors. Generated by immunoSEQ multiplex PCR, the TCRdb table keeps only in-frame clones and is missing some. This sample has about 150,000 clones, with about 86% found just once. From germline, CDR1 is SGDLS and CDR2 YYNGEE. With 0 bases removed from V and 5 bases from J, the gap between germline ends came to 8 bases. This CDR3 is 14 amino acids long. The V gene is TRBV9, the J gene TRBJ2-2; possible D gene TRBD2, 6 bases. Sequencing was carried out using PBMCs. The sequence was obtained from a human donor in good health. The CDR3 bases are TGTGCCAGCAGCGTAGTGGGAGGAACCGGGGAGCTGTTTTTT. It yields the protein CASSVVGGTGELFF.